A selection of T cell receptor beta chains follows, all from one sample in a study of radiation and T cells in renal cell carcinoma. TCRdb keeps only in-frame clones here, not all; method: immunoSEQ multiplex PCR. The profile shows about 100,000 clones, 70% to 85% of them singletons. The sample in question was blood, obtained from a patient whose treatment included radiotherapy and nephrectomy. The source of these receptors is a man between 60 and 70 years old with renal cell carcinoma. Both conserved end residues are part of each CDR3. A D gene is named only where the DNA matches it firmly. Where a row states a size, it is once, few, many or the class of an expanded clone; other rows omit it.

TRBD2,TRBJ2-1,-,TRBV27,TGTGCCAGCAGTACCAGGACTAGCGGCCTGTCCTACAATGAGCAGTTCTTC,CASSTRTSGLSYNEQFF
-,TRBJ2-7,once,TRBV2,TGTGCCAGCAGTGAATTACCAGGCTCCTACGAGCAGTACTTC,CASSELPGSYEQYF
-,TRBJ2-7,-,TRBV2,TGTGCCAGCACCTTATCTTTTCCCTACGAGCAGTACTTC,CASTLSFPYEQYF
-,TRBJ2-3,-,TRBV7-2,TGTGCCAGCAGCTTGGGGACCTGGGGGCGGGATAGGGATACGCAGTATTTT,CASSLGTWGRDRDTQYF
-,TRBJ2-3,-,TRBV28,TGTGCCAGCATCCGAAGGGGCAGATTCACAGATACGCAGTATTTT,CASIRRGRFTDTQYF
TRBD2,TRBJ2-7,-,TRBV27,TGTGCCAGCAGTTTGGTAGGGAGGGGCTACGAGCAGTACTTC,CASSLVGRGYEQYF
-,TRBJ1-5,once,TRBV6-5,TGTGCCAGCAGTAAAGAGGGCAAGCGGAATCAGCCCCAGCATTTT,CASSKEGKRNQPQHF
-,TRBJ2-7,-,TRBV7-8,TGTGCCAGCAGCTTAGTCAGGGGAGGAAGAAACGAGCAGTACTTC,CASSLVRGGRNEQYF
-,TRBJ2-2,-,TRBV5-4,TGTGCCAGCAGCTTAGACAACGTCGGGGAGCTGTTTTTT,CASSLDNVGELFF
-,TRBJ2-3,once,TRBV13,TGTGCCAGCAGCTTGCCCACGGTAGCGGACTCGGGAGATACGCAGTATTTT,CASSLPTVADSGDTQYF
-,TRBJ2-3,-,TRBV7-9,TGTGCCAGCAGAGTTTGGGATGATCCGGATACGCAGTATTTT,CASRVWDDPDTQYF
-,TRBJ1-1,-,TRBV11-1,TGTGCCAGCAGTCTCACAGGGCTGACTGAAGCTTTCTTT,CASSLTGLTEAFF